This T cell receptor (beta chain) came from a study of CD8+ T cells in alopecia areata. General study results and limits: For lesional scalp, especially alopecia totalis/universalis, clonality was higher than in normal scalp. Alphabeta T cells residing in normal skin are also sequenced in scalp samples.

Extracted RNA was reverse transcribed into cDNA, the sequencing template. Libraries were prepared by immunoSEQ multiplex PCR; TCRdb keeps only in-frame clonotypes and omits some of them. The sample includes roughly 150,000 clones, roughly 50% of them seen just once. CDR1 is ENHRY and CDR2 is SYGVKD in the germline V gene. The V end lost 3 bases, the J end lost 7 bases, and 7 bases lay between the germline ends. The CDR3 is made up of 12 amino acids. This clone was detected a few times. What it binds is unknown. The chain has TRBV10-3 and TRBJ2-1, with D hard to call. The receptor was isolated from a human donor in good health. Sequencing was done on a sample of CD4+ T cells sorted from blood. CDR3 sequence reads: CAISDMGNEQFF. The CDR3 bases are TGTGCCATCAGTGATATGGGGAATGAGCAGTTCTTC.